This TCR beta chain was sequenced during a study of cytomegalovirus exposure and HLA in healthy donors. To note about this clone: Antigen unknown.

PCR employed 60 Vbeta and 13 Jbeta primers. Repertoires were generated with immunoSEQ multiplex PCR, while TCRdb's copy carries only in-frame clones and drops some. The sample holds 100,000 to 150,000 clones. Study findings and constraints: Published work reported that the classifier diagnosed cytomegalovirus status with high specificity and sensitivity.

The CDR3 sequence is 19 residues long. Trimming removed 0 bases from V and 1 base from J, with 21 bases in between. Per the germline V gene, CDR1 is LGHNA and CDR2 is YSLEER. This sequence was found in a woman in her thirties or forties in good health and CMV-seronegative. The gene calls are TRBV4-3 and TRBJ2-5, with D possibly matching TRBD1 (5 bases). The sequencing input was PBMCs. The chain's CDR3 is CASSQDLGTPRTPQETQYF. Here the CDR3 DNA reads TGCGCCAGCAGCCAAGATTTGGGAACACCAAGGACACCCCAAGAGACCCAGTACTTC.